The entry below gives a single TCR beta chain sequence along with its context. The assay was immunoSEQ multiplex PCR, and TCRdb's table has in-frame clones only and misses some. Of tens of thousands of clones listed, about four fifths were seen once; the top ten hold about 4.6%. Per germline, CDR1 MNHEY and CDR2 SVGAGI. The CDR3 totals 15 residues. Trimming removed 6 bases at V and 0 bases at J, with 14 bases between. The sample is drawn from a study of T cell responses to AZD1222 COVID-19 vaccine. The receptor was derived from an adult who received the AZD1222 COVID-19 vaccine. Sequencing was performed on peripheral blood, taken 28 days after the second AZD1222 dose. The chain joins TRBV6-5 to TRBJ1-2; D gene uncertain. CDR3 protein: CASRLRGDSNYGYTF. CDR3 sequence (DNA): TGTGCCAGCAGATTGAGAGGAGACTCTAACTATGGCTACACCTTC.